This TCR beta chain appears in the sequencing data of a study of T cells expressing NK-cell markers. It was by 5'RACE template switching with UMIs that TCR beta cDNA was made. After re-calling the 5' RACE reads, TCRdb lists one entry per CDR3 protein, DNA absent. The data include about 300,000 distinct CDR3 sequences; the top ten clones carry around 4%. The CDR3 is made up of 14 amino acids. Per the germline V gene, CDR1 is SGHTA and CDR2 is FQGNSA. Notes on the study in general: Dominance of the CD3+CD56-NKG2C+ fraction by these clonotypes also held in a handful of donors.

Comments on this clonotype: Its specificity is not known.

This chain links TRBV7-2 with TRBJ2-1; the D call from TCRdb, TRBD2, cannot be confirmed without DNA. What was sequenced was blood T cells: a sorted CD56 or NKG2C T cell subset, CD4+ or CD8+ T cells, or bulk PBMC T cells (not recorded which). The source of this sequence is a woman aged 18-70 years in good health. CDR3 amino acids: CASRAGGPNNEQFF.